These 27 T cell receptor beta chains were all obtained from the same sample, sequenced in a study of blood T cells in healthy people across ages (dated by TCRdb to about 2015). Library generation was performed with 5' RACE. The reads were generated on an Illumina HiSeq 2500. The second PCR ran for about 7 to 11 cycles and used a J-beta primer mix along with a sample-barcoded 5' primer. TCRdb trimmed the raw reads at Q25, called clones with MiXCR and kept productive beta chains. Each record represents a unique CDR3 protein, reported with the most common genes and DNA among its rows. This sample lists roughly 500,000 distinct CDR3 sequences; roughly 28% were detected once. Together, the top ten hold less than 20% of the sample. The material sequenced was blood. The source of these receptors is a woman aged 70-85 years in good health.

In this sample, this clonotype turned up many times. The V call is TRBV20-1, the J call TRBJ2-5; D is uncertain. Trimming cost V 3 bases and J 2 bases, with 13 bases left between them. This CDR3 region has 14 residues. Germline values: CDR1 DFQATT, CDR2 SNEGSKA (reference sequence). The CDR3 sequence: CSARAFRTQETQYF. In DNA, the CDR3 is TGCAGTGCTAGGGCTTTCCGAACTCAAGAGACCCAGTACTTC.

In this sample, this clonotype turned up a few times. The chain couples TRBV4-2 to TRBJ1-3; D is undetermined. The CDR3 sequence is 16 residues long. Trimming removed 3 bases from V and 0 bases from J, with 12 bases in between. Germline loops: CDR1 LGHNA, CDR2 YNFKEQ. CDR3 protein: CASSQAVGGSGNTIYF. The CDR3 DNA sequence: TGTGCCAGCAGCCAGGCCGTAGGAGGCTCTGGAAACACCATATATTTT.

The rearrangement links TRBV5-1 to TRBJ2-5, with a possible D match to TRBD1 (5 bases). This CDR3 is built from 15 residues. Germline V gene data show CDR1 as SGHRS and CDR2 as YFSETQ. With 4 bases removed from V and 0 bases from J, the gap between germline ends came to 13 bases. As DNA, the CDR3 is TGCGCCAGCAGCAGGCGACAGTTGTACCAAGAGACCCAGTACTTC. This encodes CASSRRQLYQETQYF.

V gene TRBV20-1 combines with J gene TRBJ2-3; 10 nucleotides agree with TRBD1. With 6 bases clipped from V and 3 bases from J, the junction kept 9 bases outside the gene matches. The CDR3 length is 15 residues. The germline CDR1 and CDR2 sequences are DFQATT and SNEGSKA (reference sequence). DNA for the CDR3: TGCAGTGCCTTGTTGGGACAGGGGTGGACAGATACGCAGTATTTT. Amino acids: CSALLGQGWTDTQYF.

This clonotype was seen only a few times. The V gene is TRBV27, the J gene TRBJ2-7, with D maybe TRBD1 (6 bases). Germline CDR1 MNHEY, CDR2 SMNVEV (reference sequence). Trimming took off 8 bases at V and 0 bases at J, with 8 bases between the two ends. This CDR3 is 12 amino acids long. CDR3 sequence: CASRDNSYEQYF. As DNA, the CDR3 is TGTGCCAGCCGGGACAACTCCTACGAGCAGTACTTC.

In the case of this clonotype: One junction end does not reproduce the germline sequence, and a read error may be involved. J is TRBJ1-2 and V is TRBV6-6; 8 bases map to TRBD1. The CDR3 extends over 16 amino acids. The germline CDR1 and CDR2 sequences are MNHNY and SVGAGI (reference sequence). For the CDR3, the DNA is TGTGCCGGCAGTCCCCATGGGTCAGGGGGCAGCTATGGCTACACCTTC. It yields the protein CAGSPHGSGGSYGYTF.

This clonotype was observed a handful of times. The CDR3 reads CAISGLQGAGTNTGELFF. CDR3 nucleotides: TGTGCCATCAGTGGACTACAGGGGGCAGGGACGAACACCGGGGAGCTGTTTTTT. This chain uses TRBV10-3 with TRBJ2-2; 9 bases fit TRBD1. CDR3 size: 18 residues. V gave up 4 bases and J gave up 0 bases; unmatched junction bases: 9. CDR1 ENHRY and CDR2 SYGVKD come from the germline V gene.

V gene TRBV19 combines with J gene TRBJ2-4; 8 nucleotides agree with TRBD1. Unmatched junction bases numbered 4, after V lost 4 bases and J lost 2 bases. The CDR3 is 15 residues long. Germline values: CDR1 LNHDA, CDR2 SQIVND (reference sequence). The chain's CDR3 is CASSTGGSTKNIQYF. In nucleotides, the CDR3 is TGTGCCAGTAGTACAGGGGGCTCGACCAAAAACATTCAGTACTTC.

There are many counts of this clonotype. The V call is TRBV9, the J call TRBJ2-3; the match to TRBD2 covers 9 bases. Per the germline V gene, CDR1 is SGDLS and CDR2 is YYNGEE. There are 17 residues in the CDR3. The J segment lost 4 bases and the V segment lost 3 bases, leaving 12 bases of the junction unmatched. This CDR3 is CASSAQAGGTIPDTQYF. CDR3 nucleotides: TGTGCCAGCAGCGCACAAGCGGGGGGCACCATTCCAGATACGCAGTATTTT.

In its sample, this clonotype was seen once. The chain links TRBV5-1 to TRBJ2-5; D is uncertain. The length of the CDR3 is 12 residues. The germline V gene encodes CDR1 SGHRS and CDR2 YFSETQ. The V and J ends lost 2 bases and 3 bases respectively, with 5 bases between them. The CDR3 is CASSFIEETQYF. CDR3 nucleotides: TGCGCCAGCAGCTTCATCGAAGAGACCCAGTACTTC. The full variable domain, rest sourced from reference TRBV5-1 and TRBJ2-5, is KAGVTQTPRYLIKTRGQQVTLSCSPISGHRSVSWYQQTPGQGLQFLFEYFSETQRNKGNFPGRFSGRQFSNSRSEMNVSTLELGDSALYLCASSFIEETQYFGPGTRLLVL.

Only a few counts were recorded for this clonotype. The chain is built from TRBV7-9 and TRBJ2-7; 13 bases agree with TRBD2. The J call could be wrong; TRBJ2-1 is a better fit for the DNA end. The CDR3 extends over 15 amino acids. Germline CDR1 and CDR2: SEHNR and FQNEAQ (reference sequence). CDR3 in amino acids: CASSATSGGGNEQFF. In DNA, the CDR3 is TGTGCCAGCAGCGCTACTAGCGGGGGGGGAAATGAGCAGTTCTTC.

This clonotype was observed a few times. The chain carries TRBV13 and TRBJ2-5, with D perhaps TRBD2 (5 bases). Trimming took off 4 bases at V and 2 bases at J, with 14 bases between the two ends. The CDR3 sequence is 15 residues long. Germline V gene data show CDR1 as PRHDT and CDR2 as FYEKMQ (reference sequence). CDR3 nucleotides: TGTGCCAGCAGCTCAATAGCGACAAAGCAAGAGACCCAGTACTTC. This encodes CASSSIATKQETQYF.

This clonotype was counted a few times. The gene calls are TRBV27 and TRBJ2-1, with a possible D match to TRBD2 (6 bases). Trimming left V 5 bases short and J 2 bases short, with 16 bases between. This CDR3 comprises 16 residues. In germline, CDR1 is MNHEY, CDR2 SMNVEV (reference sequence). CDR3 loop: CASSPETRRAYNEQFF. The CDR3 coding sequence is TGTGCCAGCAGTCCGGAGACCCGGAGGGCCTACAATGAGCAGTTCTTC.

The chain uses TRBV18 and TRBJ1-1, with unresolved D. Per germline, CDR1 KGHSH and CDR2 LQKENI. Trimming removed 3 bases from V and 1 base from J, with 9 bases in between. The CDR3 loop spans 14 amino acids. This CDR3 reads CASSPGERNTEAFF. DNA of the CDR3: TGTGCCAGCTCACCGGGAGAGAGGAACACTGAAGCTTTCTTT.

The rearrangement joins TRBV10-3 to TRBJ1-5, with D perhaps TRBD1 (5 bases). In germline, CDR1 is ENHRY, CDR2 SYGVKD. This CDR3 region has 13 residues. CDR3 bases: TGTGCAACCAGGGAGGTGAGCAATCAGCCCCAGCATTTT. Translated, it gives CATREVSNQPQHF.

This clonotype was detected a few times. The gene calls are TRBV7-2 and TRBJ2-1, with D uncertain. With the DNA end fitting TRBJ2-7 better, the J assignment may be wrong. The CDR3 consists of 15 residues. Per the germline V gene, CDR1 is SGHTA and CDR2 is FQGNSA. The CDR3: CASSPRTLSSYEQYF. The CDR3 DNA reads as TGTGCCAGCAGCCCCCGGACGCTGAGCTCCTACGAGCAGTACTTC.

This clonotype was seen a few times. An end of the junction differs from the germline gene, which may be a read error. V and J are TRBV20-1 and TRBJ1-2; D is possibly TRBD1 (6 bases). CDR1 is DFQATT, CDR2 SNEGSKA, per germline (reference sequence). This CDR3 is built from 11 residues. The CDR3 DNA reads TGCAGTGCTGGAGACAGGTTTGGCTACACCTTC. This encodes CSAGDRFGYTF.

This clonotype was seen at least ten times. V gene TRBV29-1 combines with J gene TRBJ2-5, with TRBD1 as a possible D gene (6 bases). The DNA end lines up better with TRBJ2-7; the J call may be wrong. Germline lookup yields CDR1 SQVTM and CDR2 ANQGSEA. The CDR3 contains 11 residues. The CDR3 protein is CSVVGDNEQYF. In DNA, the CDR3 is TGCAGCGTTGTGGGGGACAACGAGCAGTACTTC.

This clonotype has a handful of counts. The genes are TRBV6-1 and TRBJ2-2; 8 bases fit TRBD1. This CDR3 comprises 14 residues. The germline CDR1 and CDR2 sequences are MNHNS and SASEGT. V lost 8 bases, J lost 5 bases, and 7 bases stayed unmatched. CDR3 in DNA: TGTGCCAGCCACGACAGGGGATGGACCGGGGAGCTGTTTTTT. The encoded protein is CASHDRGWTGELFF.

This clonotype came up a few times. The genes are TRBV4-1 and TRBJ2-5; 7 bases align to TRBD1. This CDR3 comprises 18 residues. Germline V CDR1 and CDR2: MGHRA, YSYEKL. The J segment lost 5 bases and the V segment lost 4 bases, leaving 19 bases of the junction unmatched. This CDR3 is CASSPLHIGGPILETQYF. The CDR3 DNA sequence: TGCGCCAGCAGCCCTCTCCATATAGGGGGCCCTATCTTGGAGACCCAGTACTTC.

The chain recombines TRBV7-6 with TRBJ2-5; tentatively, D is TRBD2 (6 bases). Trimming cost V 6 bases and J 0 bases, with 14 bases left between them. CDR3 length: 15 amino acids. Germline V gives CDR1 SGHVS, CDR2 FNYEAQ. CDR3 loop: CASSRGGADQETQYF. Here the CDR3 DNA reads TGTGCCAGCAGTCGCGGCGGGGCGGACCAAGAGACCCAGTACTTC.

V is TRBV10-3 and J is TRBJ2-3, with D possibly TRBD1 on 6 matching bases. CDR1 ENHRY and CDR2 SYGVKD come from the germline V gene. This CDR3 spans 13 amino acids. Trimming pared 4 bases from V and 3 bases from J, leaving 8 bases between. This CDR3 reads CAISATGTDTQYF. CDR3 bases: TGTGCCATCAGTGCAACAGGGACAGATACGCAGTATTTT.

The rearrangement uses TRBV20-1 and TRBJ2-7; possibly TRBD1 or TRBD2 for D (5 bases each). V gave up 0 bases and J gave up 3 bases, with 15 bases separating them. The CDR3 covers 15 residues. Germline-derived CDR1 and CDR2 are DFQATT and SNEGSKA (reference sequence). Written as DNA, the CDR3 is TGCAGTGCTAGAGATCGGGGACCAGGTGGCTACGAGCAGTACTTC. This translates into CSARDRGPGGYEQYF.

This chain uses TRBV20-1 with TRBJ1-5; tentatively, D is TRBD1 (6 bases). Between the trimmed V and J ends, which lost 3 bases and 7 bases, there was a span of 10 bases. The CDR3 extends over 12 amino acids. Germline V gives CDR1 DFQATT, CDR2 SNEGSKA (reference sequence). CDR3 in amino acids: CSASTQGQPQHF. The CDR3 coding sequence is TGCAGTGCTAGTACACAGGGACAGCCCCAGCATTTT.

This clonotype was recorded at least ten times. This chain connects TRBV5-1 to TRBJ2-7; D is possibly TRBD1 (5 bases). CDR3 length: 15 amino acids. Germline V gene lookup returns CDR1 SGHRS and CDR2 YFSETQ. Deletions cut 4 bases from V and 0 bases from J, with 14 bases between. Here the CDR3 reads CASSPGQTSSYEQYF. DNA of the CDR3: TGCGCCAGCAGCCCCGGACAAACGTCCTCCTACGAGCAGTACTTC.

V usage is TRBV9 and J usage is TRBJ2-1; 14 nucleotides align to TRBD2. Trimming removed 0 bases from V and 8 bases from J; junction bases left unmatched: 7. Germline CDR1 is SGDLS and CDR2 is YYNGEE. The CDR3 is made up of 17 amino acids. This CDR3 reads CASSVGGLAGGTDEQFF. The CDR3 DNA reads TGTGCCAGCAGCGTAGGTGGACTAGCGGGAGGAACGGATGAGCAGTTCTTC.

This chain uses TRBV20-1 with TRBJ2-3; the D gene is possibly TRBD2 (6 bases). This CDR3 comprises 17 residues. Germline assignment: CDR1 DFQATT and CDR2 SNEGSKA (reference sequence). Trimming removed 0 bases from V and 4 bases from J, with 20 bases in between. The CDR3 loop reads CSARDWRGTPPSDTQYF. CDR3 nucleotides: TGCAGTGCTAGAGATTGGCGCGGGACTCCCCCGTCAGATACGCAGTATTTT.